The T cell receptor beta chain described here comes from a study of patients and donors after allogeneic stem cell transplantation. This clonotype was recorded many times. This CDR3 contains 17 residues. V lost 3 bases and J 2 bases, leaving 19 bases between the germline ends. TCRdb reanalysed the RT-PCR reads using MiXCR and keeps one entry per CDR3 protein. This sample has 920,000 or so distinct CDR3 sequences, with about 20% found just once. The sequenced sample consisted of blood, either unsorted or a sorted T cell fraction (not recorded which). This clonotype was obtained from a human donor who was either an allogeneic HSCT recipient or a stem cell or donor lymphocyte infusion donor (not recorded which). It is not recorded whose cells these are; they may come from a transplant donor. The chain joins TRBV12-3 or TRBV12-4 to TRBJ2-5; D may match TRBD1 or TRBD2 (6 bases each). Here the CDR3 DNA reads TGTGCCAGCAGTTTTCTGGGGGGCGGTGGGACACAAGAGACCCAGTACTTC. Its translation: CASSFLGGGGTQETQYF.